The following is a T cell receptor (beta chain) sequence with its context. The same CDR3 can be traced to other DNA sequences in this sample. Naive CD8 cells, CD45RO-negative and positively selected for CCR7, excluded terminally differentiated effector memory CD45RA+ cells. Repertoires were generated with immunoSEQ multiplex PCR, while TCRdb's copy carries only in-frame clones and drops some. The sample includes around 2.1 million clones, around 93% of them seen just once. These data come from a study of shared clonotypes between healthy human individuals. CDR3 length equals 14 residues. Per germline, CDR1 MNHEY and CDR2 SMNVEV (reference sequence). V lost 3 bases and J lost 2; bases outside the gene matches: 2.

The sample consisted of naive CD8+ T cells from PBMCs. The chain couples TRBV27 to TRBJ1-1; 8 nucleotides line up with TRBD1. The receptor was derived from a young man in good health. Some clones in this sample may be carry-over from other donors' samples. The CDR3 DNA reads as TGTGCCAGCAGTTTGACAGGGGAAAACACTGAAGCTTTCTTT. Amino acid sequence: CASSLTGENTEAFF.